These T cell receptor beta chains were read from a single sample in a study of beta chain features in type 1 diabetes. Using immunoSEQ multiplex PCR, the repertoire was profiled, and TCRdb retains in-frame clones only, with some absent. This table has hundreds of thousands of clones, over 12% appearing once. Sequenced input: naive CD4+ T cells from blood. Receptors were obtained from a man aged 18 to 35 with type 1 diabetes. CDR3s include the opening cysteine and the closing phenylalanine or tryptophan. Fields, in order: clone size, V gene, CDR3 length, J gene, D gene, CDR3 DNA, CDR3 protein. D genes are given only for firm matches. Clone size is not always given. Where it is, it says once, few, many or a class for expanded clones.

>-|TRBV7-9|16|TRBJ1-2|-
TGTGCCAGCAGCCACATTGGGCAGGGGTCTAACTATGGCTACACCTTC
CASSHIGQGSNYGYTF
>-|TRBV10-3|13|TRBJ1-3|-
TGTGCCATCAGCGAGCAGACTGGAAACACCATATATTTT
CAISEQTGNTIYF
>few|TRBV29-1|15|TRBJ2-7|TRBD1
TGCAGCGTGAAAGGGTCACAGGGGATCGGGTACGAGCAGTACTTC
CSVKGSQGIGYEQYF
>few|TRBV5-4|15|TRBJ2-7|TRBD2
TGTGCCAGCAGCCATCCGGGACTACCCACCTACGAGCAGTACTTC
CASSHPGLPTYEQYF
>few|TRBV9|15|TRBJ1-1|TRBD1
TGTGCCAGCAGTCCGGGACAGGGAGGGGACACTGAAGCTTTCTTT
CASSPGQGGDTEAFF
>few|TRBV7-8|13|TRBJ1-5|-
TGTGCCAGCAGCTTGGGCTACAATCAGCCCCAGCATTTT
CASSLGYNQPQHF
>few|TRBV4-1|17|TRBJ1-5|-
TGCGCCAGCAGCCAAGTCGAAGCAGGGGTTTACAATCAGCCCCAGCATTTT
CASSQVEAGVYNQPQHF
>few|TRBV30|14|TRBJ2-3|-
TGTGCCTGGAGTTTGCGTATCGGGGCAGATACGCAGTATTTT
CAWSLRIGADTQYF
>few|TRBV7-2|18|TRBJ2-7|-
TGTGCCAGCAGCTATCACGCGGGGGCGGGGCGGACCTCCTACGAGCAGTACTTC
CASSYHAGAGRTSYEQYF
>-|TRBV6-6|13|TRBJ1-1|TRBD1
TGTGCCAGTTTGGACAGGGGATATACTGAAGCTTTCTTT
CASLDRGYTEAFF
>-|TRBV19|15|TRBJ1-3|TRBD1
TGTGCCAGTAGTGTTACCGGGACAGCTGGAAACACCATATATTTT
CASSVTGTAGNTIYF
>-|TRBV5-1|15|TRBJ2-2|-
TGCGCCAGCAGCCCCGGGGTCCCCAACACCGGGGAGCTGTTTTTT
CASSPGVPNTGELFF
>-|TRBV29-1|12|TRBJ1-1|-
TGCAGCGGATCATCGAGAAACACTGAAGCTTTCTTT
CSGSSRNTEAFF
>-|TRBV4-1|13|TRBJ1-4|-
TGCGCCAGCACCCTCACTAGGGGTGAAAAACTGTTTTTT
CASTLTRGEKLFF
>few|TRBV30|13|TRBJ1-1|-
TGTGCCTGGAGCGATCAGGGGAACACTGAAGCTTTCTTT
CAWSDQGNTEAFF
>few|TRBV5-1|16|TRBJ1-2|-
TGCGCCAGCAGCCCGGAATCGGTCCGGGACTCCTATGGCTACACCTTC
CASSPESVRDSYGYTF
>few|TRBV27|13|TRBJ1-5|-
TGTGCCAGCAGTTTATCGATCGGCGGACCGCAGCATTTT
CASSLSIGGPQHF
>-|TRBV7-2|14|TRBJ1-2|TRBD1
TGTGCCAGCAGCGGACAGGGGATAAGGGATGGCTACACCTTC
CASSGQGIRDGYTF
>few|TRBV30|10|TRBJ1-1|-
TGTGCCTGGAGTGTGGACAGCTCCTTCTTT
CAWSVDSSFF
>few|TRBV4-3|16|TRBJ2-3|TRBD1
TGCGCCAGCAGCCAGGAACACACAGGGGGCCCAGATACGCAGTATTTT
CASSQEHTGGPDTQYF
>-|TRBV7-9|13|TRBJ1-1|-
TGTGCCAGCAGCTTAACAGTGAACACTGAAGCTTTCTTT
CASSLTVNTEAFF
>-|TRBV25-1|14|TRBJ2-7|TRBD2
TGTGCCAGCATGATCAGCGGGAGCTCGGTCGAGCAGTACTTC
CASMISGSSVEQYF
>few|TRBV7-6|14|TRBJ1-1|-
TGTGCCAGCAGCTTAGCGGGCACGAACACTGAAGCTTTCTTT
CASSLAGTNTEAFF
>-|TRBV9|15|TRBJ2-3|-
TGTGCCTGCAGCGTAGGACTTCCTAGCACAGATACGCAGTATTTT
CACSVGLPSTDTQYF
>few|TRBV2|15|TRBJ2-1|TRBD2
TGTGCCAGCAGTGGACTAGCGGGGGCCTACAATGAGCAGTTCTTC
CASSGLAGAYNEQFF
>-|TRBV25-1|12|TRBJ2-1|-
TGTGCCAGCAGGCCCCGGAGTAATGAGCAGTTCTTC
CASRPRSNEQFF
>-|TRBV2|14|TRBJ1-5|-
TGTGCCAGCAGTGAGGGGTATAGCAATCAGCCCCAGCATTTT
CASSEGYSNQPQHF
>-|TRBV4-1|14|TRBJ1-4|-
TGCGCCAGCAGCCCTCAGGTAGTAGAAGAAAAACTGTTTTTT
CASSPQVVEEKLFF
>-|TRBV7-2|14|TRBJ2-7|TRBD1
TGTGCCAGCAGCCCGTGGCAGGGGGCATACGAGCAGTACTTC
CASSPWQGAYEQYF
>-|TRBV5-1|16|TRBJ2-1|-
TGCGCCAGCAGCATTTCCCCACAGGGAACCTACAATGAGCAGTTCTTC
CASSISPQGTYNEQFF
>few|TRBV30|16|TRBJ2-7|-
TGTGCCTGGAGTGGTCCGGTGGGGGGCGGTTACTACGAGCAGTACTTC
CAWSGPVGGGYYEQYF
>-|TRBV6-5|14|TRBJ2-7|-
TGTGCCAGCAGCCCCGTTGGCGGAGAGTACGAGCAGTACTTC
CASSPVGGEYEQYF
>few|TRBV5-1|16|TRBJ2-7|TRBD1
TGCGCCAGCAGCTTGGATGTTAACAGGGGGATCAACGAGCAGTACTTC
CASSLDVNRGINEQYF
>-|TRBV10-3|17|TRBJ2-5|TRBD2
TGTGCCATCAGCCGCGGGACTAGCGAGAGAGTGCCAGAGACCCAGTACTTC
CAISRGTSERVPETQYF
>few|TRBV15|16|TRBJ2-1|-
TGTGCCACCAGCAGCATAAGGGTCCTCTCCTACAATGAGCAGTTCTTC
CATSSIRVLSYNEQFF
>-|TRBV9|16|TRBJ2-2|TRBD1
TGTGCCAGCAGCGTAACCGGGACAGGGGGCACCGGGGAGCTGTTTTTT
CASSVTGTGGTGELFF
>few|TRBV7-9|17|TRBJ2-1|-
TGTGCCAGCAGCTTAGGGATACTCCGAGGGGGAAGGAATGAGCAGTTCTTC
CASSLGILRGGRNEQFF
>few|TRBV29-1|13|TRBJ1-1|-
TGCAGCGCTAGGGACGGCGGAAACACTGAAGCTTTCTTT
CSARDGGNTEAFF
>-|TRBV28|13|TRBJ1-2|TRBD1
TGTGCCAGCAGCCAAGACAGGGACTATGGCTACACCTTC
CASSQDRDYGYTF
>many|TRBV7-9|15|TRBJ2-1|TRBD1
TGTGCCAGCAGCGCGAGACGACAGGGTTGGAATGAGCAGTTCTTC
CASSARRQGWNEQFF
>-|TRBV28|14|TRBJ1-2|-
TGTGCCAGCAGCCCCGGTACCACGGGCTATGGCTACACCTTC
CASSPGTTGYGYTF
>-|TRBV28|13|TRBJ2-2|-
TGTGCCAGCAGCCTTGGTGACGTCAGGGAGCTGTTTTTT
CASSLGDVRELFF
>few|TRBV2|15|TRBJ2-7|TRBD1
TGTGCCAGCAGTCAGGAGGAGCAGGGGGCTTACGAGCAGTACTTC
CASSQEEQGAYEQYF
>-|TRBV29-1|11|TRBJ1-1|-
TGCAGCGCTGGACAAGCGTCTGAAGCTTTCTTT
CSAGQASEAFF
>-|TRBV5-4|14|TRBJ2-1|-
TGTGCCAGCAGCTCGGGACTCACCTACAATGAGCAGTTCTTC
CASSSGLTYNEQFF
>-|TRBV14|15|TRBJ2-7|-
TGTGCCAGCAGCCAAGCGCGGGGACATCCCTACGAGCAGTACTTC
CASSQARGHPYEQYF
>few|TRBV4-1|15|TRBJ2-3|-
TGCGCCAGCAGCCAAGAGGTTGGCAGCACAGATACGCAGTATTTT
CASSQEVGSTDTQYF
>-|TRBV9|14|TRBJ2-1|-
TGTGCCAGCAGCGTAATCGGGAACTACAATGAGCAGTTCTTC
CASSVIGNYNEQFF
>few|TRBV7-9|11|TRBJ2-1|-
TGTGCCAGCAGCTTAGCCGATGAGCAGTTCTTC
CASSLADEQFF
>-|TRBV4-3|17|TRBJ2-1|-
TGCGCCAGCAGCCAAGAAGCTTCGGCGACCTCCTACAATGAGCAGTTCTTC
CASSQEASATSYNEQFF
>few|TRBV20-1|11|TRBJ2-5|-
TGCAGTGCTAGGCGGACAGAGACCCAGTACTTC
CSARRTETQYF
>-|TRBV14|14|TRBJ1-5|-
TGTGCCAGCAGCGGACGGACAGCCTATCAGCCCCAGCATTTT
CASSGRTAYQPQHF
>-|TRBV9|17|TRBJ2-1|TRBD1
TGTGCCAGCAGCGCAGGGGTGGGACAGGAGACCTACAATGAGCAGTTCTTC
CASSAGVGQETYNEQFF
>-|TRBV7-2|14|TRBJ1-1|TRBD1
TGTGCCAGCAGCCTCGGAAGGACAGGGACTGAAGCTTTCTTT
CASSLGRTGTEAFF